This T cell receptor beta chain is drawn from a study of shared clonotypes between healthy human individuals. About the research overall: The study used three CD4 naive, three CD4 memory, two CD8 naive and one CD8 memory plate per donor.

Points from the study as a whole: Naive CD4 clonotype sharing across a few donors was 5% to 6%. Inspection by rarefaction showed sorted-subset sequencing to be incomplete despite large depth. All-four-donor shared clonotypes had higher generation probabilities than non-shared clonotypes did.

Assay used: immunoSEQ multiplex PCR; TCRdb lists only in-frame clones, some missing. The top ten hold roughly 1.2% of the sample, which has over a million clones, 95% to 97% seen once. The table lists this clone with a count of one. As yet, its antigen is unknown. The CDR3 length is 14 residues. V lost 0 bases and J lost 7, with 10 bases in between. Germline V gives CDR1 MGHRA, CDR2 YSYEKL. Sequencing input: naive CD4+ T cells sorted from blood. Subset in this sample: CD45RA+ positively selected. This receptor was taken from a man aged 25-45 years in good health. The gene calls are TRBV4-1 and TRBJ1-5; D ambiguous. DNA for the CDR3: TGCGCCAGCAGCCAAGAACTGGGTTGGCAGCCCCAGCATTTT. It codes for CASSQELGWQPQHF.